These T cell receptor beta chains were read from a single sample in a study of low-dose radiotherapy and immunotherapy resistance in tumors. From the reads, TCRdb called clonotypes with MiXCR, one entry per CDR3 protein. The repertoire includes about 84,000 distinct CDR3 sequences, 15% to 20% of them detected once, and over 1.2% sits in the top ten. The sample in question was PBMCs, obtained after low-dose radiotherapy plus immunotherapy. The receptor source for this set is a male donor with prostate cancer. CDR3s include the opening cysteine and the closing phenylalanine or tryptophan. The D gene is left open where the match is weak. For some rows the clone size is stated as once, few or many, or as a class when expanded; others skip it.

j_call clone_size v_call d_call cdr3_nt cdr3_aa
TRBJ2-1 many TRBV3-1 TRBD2 TGTGCCAGCAGCCAAGACCCTAGCGGGTACAATGAGCAGTTCTTC CASSQDPSGYNEQFF
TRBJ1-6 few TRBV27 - TGTGCCAGCAGTTTATCACAGGGCCCCTTGGGGAATTCACCCCTCCACTTT CASSLSQGPLGNSPLHF
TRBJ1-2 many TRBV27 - TGTGCCAGCAGTTCAACGGCAGGGGACTATGGCTACACCTTC CASSSTAGDYGYTF
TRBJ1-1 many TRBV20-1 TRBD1 TGCAGTGCTATAGCGAACAGGGGGGGTACTGAAGCTTTCTTT CSAIANRGGTEAFF
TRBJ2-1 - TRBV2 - TGTGCCAGCAGTGAATTTCCAGGAACTGAGCAGTTCTTC CASSEFPGTEQFF
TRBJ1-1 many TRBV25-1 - TGTGCCAGCAGTGGTTCTGACAGGATGAACACTGAAGCTTTCTTT CASSGSDRMNTEAFF
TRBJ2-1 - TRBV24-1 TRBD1 TGTGCCACCAGTGGGGACCGGGACAGGGCCTCCTACAATGAGCAGTTCTTC CATSGDRDRASYNEQFF
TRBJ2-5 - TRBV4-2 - TGTGCCAGCAGCCAAGGGGCCCTAGTGAAAGAGACCCAGTACTTC CASSQGALVKETQYF
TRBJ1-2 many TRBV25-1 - TGTGCCAGCAGTATACAGGGTGACTATGGCTACACCTTC CASSIQGDYGYTF
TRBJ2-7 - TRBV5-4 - TGTGCCAGCAGCAGCGGACCGGGGCCGACCTACGAGCAGTACTTC CASSSGPGPTYEQYF
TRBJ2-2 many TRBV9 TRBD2 TGTGCCAGCAGCCGGACTAGCGGGAGGCCCGCGAACACCGGGGAGCTGTTTTTT CASSRTSGRPANTGELFF
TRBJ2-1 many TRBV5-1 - TGCGCCAGCAGCTTGGTGGCGGGAAGCTACAATGAGCAGTTCTTC CASSLVAGSYNEQFF
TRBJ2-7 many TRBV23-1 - TGCGCCAGCAGCCAGATGGCCCCGCGGGGAGAGTACTTC CASSQMAPRGEYF
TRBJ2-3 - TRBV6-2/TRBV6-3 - TGTGCCAGCAGTTATACTAGTGGAGATACGCAGTATTTT CASSYTSGDTQYF
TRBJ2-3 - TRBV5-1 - TGCGCCAGCAGCACTCGGGTCACAGATACGCAGTATTTT CASSTRVTDTQYF
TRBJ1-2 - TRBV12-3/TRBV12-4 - TGTGCCAGCAGGAACCGGGGGATCGAGGGCTACACCTTC CASRNRGIEGYTF
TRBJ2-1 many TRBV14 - TGTGCCAGCAGCCAACTAGCAGGACCCTCCTACAATGAGCAGTTCTTC CASSQLAGPSYNEQFF
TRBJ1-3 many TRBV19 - TGTGCCAGTAGTATTTCGGTCCCGGACTCTGGAAACACCATATATTTT CASSISVPDSGNTIYF
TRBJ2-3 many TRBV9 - TGTGCCAGCACCCCCCACTCGGGCGGGTCTAGCACAGATACGCAGTATTTT CASTPHSGGSSTDTQYF
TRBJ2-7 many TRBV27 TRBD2 TGTGCCAGCAGTTCCATAGCGGGAGCATCCTACGAGCAGTACTTC CASSSIAGASYEQYF
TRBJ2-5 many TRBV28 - TGTGCCAGCAGTTTATTGGTCAGAGGAGAGACCCAGTACTTC CASSLLVRGETQYF
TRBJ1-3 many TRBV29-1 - TGCAGCGTTGCGGTGTACTCTGGAAACACCATATATTTT CSVAVYSGNTIYF
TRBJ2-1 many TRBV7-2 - TGTGCCAGCAGCTTAGTCAATGAGCAGTTCTTC CASSLVNEQFF
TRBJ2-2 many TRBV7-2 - TGTGCCAGCAGCTTAGAAAGGGCTCTGAACACCGGGGAGCTGTTTTTT CASSLERALNTGELFF
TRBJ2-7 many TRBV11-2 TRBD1 TGTGCCAGCAGCTTAGCCGGGACAGGGTCTGGCGAGCAGTACTTC CASSLAGTGSGEQYF
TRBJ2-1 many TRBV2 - TGTGCCAGCAGTGAAGCGCCTAAGACAGCTAATGAGCAGTTCTTC CASSEAPKTANEQFF
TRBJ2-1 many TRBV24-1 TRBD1 TGTGCCACCAGTGACCTCGGACAGGGAGATAGGACCAATGAGCAGTTCTTC CATSDLGQGDRTNEQFF
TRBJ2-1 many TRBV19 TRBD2 TGTGCCAGTAGTACCCGACTTATCACTAGCGGATCTTACAATGAGCAGTTCTTC CASSTRLITSGSYNEQFF
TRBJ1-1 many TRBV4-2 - TGTGCCAGCAGCCAAGCAAGGGGCTGGGACACTGAAGCTTTCTTT CASSQARGWDTEAFF